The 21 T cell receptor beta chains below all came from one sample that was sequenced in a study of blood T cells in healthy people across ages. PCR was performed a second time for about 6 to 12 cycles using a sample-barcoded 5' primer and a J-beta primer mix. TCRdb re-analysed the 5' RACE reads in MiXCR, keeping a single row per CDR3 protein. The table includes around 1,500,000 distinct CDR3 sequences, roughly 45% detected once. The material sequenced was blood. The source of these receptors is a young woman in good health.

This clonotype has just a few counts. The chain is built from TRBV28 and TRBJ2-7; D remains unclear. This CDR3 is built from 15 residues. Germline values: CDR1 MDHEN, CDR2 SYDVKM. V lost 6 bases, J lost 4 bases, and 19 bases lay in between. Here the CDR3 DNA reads TGTGCCAGCAGCTGGGTTGATCTCCAAGGATACGAGCAGTACTTC. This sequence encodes CASSWVDLQGYEQYF.

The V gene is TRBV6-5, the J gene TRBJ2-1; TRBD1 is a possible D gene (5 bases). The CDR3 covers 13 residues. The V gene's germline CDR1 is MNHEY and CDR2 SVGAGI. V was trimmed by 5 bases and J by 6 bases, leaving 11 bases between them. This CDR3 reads CASSMGHRNEQFF. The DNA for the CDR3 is TGTGCCAGCAGTATGGGGCACCGCAATGAGCAGTTCTTC.

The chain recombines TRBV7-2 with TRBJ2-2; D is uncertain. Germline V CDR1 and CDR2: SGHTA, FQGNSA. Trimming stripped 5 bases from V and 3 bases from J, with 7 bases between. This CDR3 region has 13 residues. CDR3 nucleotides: TGTGCCAGCAGCCCGTTCGACACCGGGGAGCTGTTTTTT. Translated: CASSPFDTGELFF.

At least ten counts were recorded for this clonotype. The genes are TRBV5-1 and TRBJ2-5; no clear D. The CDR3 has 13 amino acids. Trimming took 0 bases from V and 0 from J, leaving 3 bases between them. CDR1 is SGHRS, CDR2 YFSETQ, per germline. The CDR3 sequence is CASSLDHQETQYF. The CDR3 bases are TGCGCCAGCAGCTTGGACCACCAAGAGACCCAGTACTTC.

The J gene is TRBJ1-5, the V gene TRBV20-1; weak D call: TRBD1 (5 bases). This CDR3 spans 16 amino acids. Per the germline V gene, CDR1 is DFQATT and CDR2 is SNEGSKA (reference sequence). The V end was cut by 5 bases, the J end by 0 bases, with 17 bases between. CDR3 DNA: TGCAGTGCTTTTAGGGACGGATTATATAGCAATCAGCCCCAGCATTTT. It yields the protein CSAFRDGLYSNQPQHF.

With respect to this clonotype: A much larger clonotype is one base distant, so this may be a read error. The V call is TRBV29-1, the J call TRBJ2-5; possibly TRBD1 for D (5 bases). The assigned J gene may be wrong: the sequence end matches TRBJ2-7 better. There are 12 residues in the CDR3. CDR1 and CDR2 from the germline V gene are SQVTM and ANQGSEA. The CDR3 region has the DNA TGCAGCGTGACCCGACAGACCGACGAGCAGTACTTC. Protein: CSVTRQTDEQYF.

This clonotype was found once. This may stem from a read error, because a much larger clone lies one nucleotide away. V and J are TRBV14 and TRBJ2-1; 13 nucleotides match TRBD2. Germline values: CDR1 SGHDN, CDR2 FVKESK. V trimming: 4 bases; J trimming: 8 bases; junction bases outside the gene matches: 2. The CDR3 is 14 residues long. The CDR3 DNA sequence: TGTGCCAGCAGCCGGGGACTAGCGGGGTATGAGCAGTTCTTC. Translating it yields CASSRGLAGYEQFF.

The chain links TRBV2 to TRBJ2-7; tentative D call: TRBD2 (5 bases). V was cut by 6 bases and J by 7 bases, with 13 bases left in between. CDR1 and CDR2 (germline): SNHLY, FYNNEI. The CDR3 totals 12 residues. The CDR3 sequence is CASRELGNEQYF. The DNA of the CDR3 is TGTGCCAGCAGAGAACTAGGAAATGAGCAGTACTTC.

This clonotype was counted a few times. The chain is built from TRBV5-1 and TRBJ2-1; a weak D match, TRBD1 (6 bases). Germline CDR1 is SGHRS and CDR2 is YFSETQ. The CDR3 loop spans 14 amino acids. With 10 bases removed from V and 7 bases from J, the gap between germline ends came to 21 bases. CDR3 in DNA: TGCGCCCACAAAGGGGGAGACGAGAGGAATGAGCAGTTCTTC. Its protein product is CAHKGGDERNEQFF.

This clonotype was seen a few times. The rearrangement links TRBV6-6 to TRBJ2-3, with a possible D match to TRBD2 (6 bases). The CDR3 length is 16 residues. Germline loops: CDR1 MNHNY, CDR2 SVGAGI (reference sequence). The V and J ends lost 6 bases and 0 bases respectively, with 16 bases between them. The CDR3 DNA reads TGTGCCAGCAGCCAGATTAGCGGAATTAGCACAGATACGCAGTATTTT. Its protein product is CASSQISGISTDTQYF.

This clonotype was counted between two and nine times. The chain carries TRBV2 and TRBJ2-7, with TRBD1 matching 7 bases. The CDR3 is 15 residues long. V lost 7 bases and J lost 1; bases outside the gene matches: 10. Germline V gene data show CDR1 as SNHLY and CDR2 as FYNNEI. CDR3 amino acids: CASTLDRPPSYEQYF. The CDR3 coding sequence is TGTGCCAGCACCTTGGACAGGCCCCCGTCCTACGAGCAGTACTTC.

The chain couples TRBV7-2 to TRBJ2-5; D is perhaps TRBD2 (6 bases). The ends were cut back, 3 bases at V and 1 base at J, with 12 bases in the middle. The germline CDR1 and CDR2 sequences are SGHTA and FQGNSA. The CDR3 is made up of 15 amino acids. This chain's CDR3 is CASSFSGGSQETQYF. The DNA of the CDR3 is TGTGCCAGCAGCTTTAGTGGGGGGTCCCAAGAGACCCAGTACTTC.

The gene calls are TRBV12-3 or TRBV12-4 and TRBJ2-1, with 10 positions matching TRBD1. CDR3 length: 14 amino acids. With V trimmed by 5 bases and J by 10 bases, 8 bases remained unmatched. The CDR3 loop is CASSPRQGAGEQFF. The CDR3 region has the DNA TGTGCCAGCAGTCCTCGACAGGGGGCGGGAGAGCAGTTCTTC.

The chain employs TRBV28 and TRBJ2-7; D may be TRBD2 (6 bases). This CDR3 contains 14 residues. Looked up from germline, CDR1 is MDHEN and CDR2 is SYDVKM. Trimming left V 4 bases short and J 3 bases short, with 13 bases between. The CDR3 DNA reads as TGTGCCAGCAGTTCCCCGGGAGCCCGCTACGAGCAGTACTTC. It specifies CASSSPGARYEQYF.

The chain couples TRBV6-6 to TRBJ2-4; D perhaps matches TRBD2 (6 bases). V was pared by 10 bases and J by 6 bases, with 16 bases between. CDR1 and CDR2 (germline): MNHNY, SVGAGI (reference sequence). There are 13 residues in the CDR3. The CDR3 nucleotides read TGTGCCACGCGGTTGGGGGGAGCAAACATTCAGTACTTC. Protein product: CATRLGGANIQYF.

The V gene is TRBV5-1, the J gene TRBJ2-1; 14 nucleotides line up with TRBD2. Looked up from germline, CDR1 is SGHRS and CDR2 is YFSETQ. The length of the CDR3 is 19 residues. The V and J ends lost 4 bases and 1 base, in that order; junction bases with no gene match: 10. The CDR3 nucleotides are TGCGCCAGCAGCCACTATAAGACTAGCGGGGGGGTTTCCTACAATGAGCAGTTCTTC. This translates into CASSHYKTSGGVSYNEQFF.

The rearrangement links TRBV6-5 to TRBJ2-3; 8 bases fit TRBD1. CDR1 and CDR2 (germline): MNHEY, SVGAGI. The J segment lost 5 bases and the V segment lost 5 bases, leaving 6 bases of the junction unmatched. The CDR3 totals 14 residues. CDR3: CASSVGQEQDTQYF. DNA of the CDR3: TGTGCCAGCAGTGTGGGACAGGAACAAGATACGCAGTATTTT.

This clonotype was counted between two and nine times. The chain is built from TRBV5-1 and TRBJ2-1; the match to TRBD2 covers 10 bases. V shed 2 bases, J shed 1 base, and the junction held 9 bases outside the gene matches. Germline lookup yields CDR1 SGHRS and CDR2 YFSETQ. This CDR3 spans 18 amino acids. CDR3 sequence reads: CASSLRASGGSSYNEQFF. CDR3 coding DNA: TGCGCCAGCAGCTTAAGGGCTAGCGGGGGATCTTCCTACAATGAGCAGTTCTTC.

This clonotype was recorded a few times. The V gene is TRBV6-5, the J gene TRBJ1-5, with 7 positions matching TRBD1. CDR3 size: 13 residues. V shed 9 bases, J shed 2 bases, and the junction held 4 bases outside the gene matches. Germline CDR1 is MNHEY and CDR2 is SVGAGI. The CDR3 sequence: CARRGQGNQPQHF. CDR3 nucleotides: TGTGCCAGACGCGGACAGGGCAATCAGCCCCAGCATTTT.

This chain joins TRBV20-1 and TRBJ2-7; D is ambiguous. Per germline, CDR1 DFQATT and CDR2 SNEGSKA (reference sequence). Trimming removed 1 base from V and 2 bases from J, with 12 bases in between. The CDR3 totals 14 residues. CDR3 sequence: CSARVRKITYEQYF. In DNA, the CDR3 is TGCAGTGCTAGAGTGCGTAAGATTACCTACGAGCAGTACTTC.

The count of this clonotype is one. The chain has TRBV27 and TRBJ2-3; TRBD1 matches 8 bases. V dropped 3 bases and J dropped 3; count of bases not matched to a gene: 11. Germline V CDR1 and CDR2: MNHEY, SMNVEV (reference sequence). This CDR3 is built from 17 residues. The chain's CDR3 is CASSFLQGAISTDTQYF. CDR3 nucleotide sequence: TGTGCCAGCAGTTTTCTTCAGGGGGCGATATCGACAGATACGCAGTATTTT.